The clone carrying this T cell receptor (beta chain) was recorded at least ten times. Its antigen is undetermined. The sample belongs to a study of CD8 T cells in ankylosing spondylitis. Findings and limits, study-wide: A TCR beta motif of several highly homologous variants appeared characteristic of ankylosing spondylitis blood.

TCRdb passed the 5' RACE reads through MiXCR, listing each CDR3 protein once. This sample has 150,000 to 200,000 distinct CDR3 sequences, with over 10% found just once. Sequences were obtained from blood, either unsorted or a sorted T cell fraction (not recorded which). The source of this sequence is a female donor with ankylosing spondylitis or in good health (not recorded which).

CDR3 sequence (DNA): TGCGCCAGCAGCTCAACTAGCGGGAGATCCGGCAATGAGCAGTTCTTC. Translated: CASSSTSGRSGNEQFF. The chain has TRBV5-1 and TRBJ2-1; 11 bases agree with TRBD2. Germline V gene lookup returns CDR1 SGHRS and CDR2 YFSETQ. The CDR3 runs 16 residues. The ends lost 3 bases at V and 6 bases at J; junction bases unmatched: 8.